What follows describes a single TCR beta chain. Measured with immunoSEQ multiplex PCR; TCRdb has only the in-frame clones, and not every one. Of tens of thousands of clones listed, about 70% were seen once; the top ten hold around 9.6%. Germline CDR1 and CDR2: SNHLY and FYNNEI. The germline V and J ends were trimmed by 0 bases and 2 bases, with 8 bases remaining between them. The CDR3 is made up of 15 amino acids. The sample is drawn from a study of T cell clones after liver transplantation. About the study: HCV positivity affected three of eight recipients; the rest lacked autoimmune or viral indications. Patients counted as tolerant after at least one year off all immunosuppression, enzymes not exceeding twice normal.

The material was CD4+ T cells from blood, obtained at the 22-month timepoint. This TCR came from a human patient who received a liver transplant. Certain T cells may be donor cells from the graft. J is TRBJ1-3 and V is TRBV2; D unclear. CDR3 DNA: TGTGCCAGCAGTGAAGCTCGTCGGCCTGGAAACACCATATATTTT. Translated, it gives CASSEARRPGNTIYF.